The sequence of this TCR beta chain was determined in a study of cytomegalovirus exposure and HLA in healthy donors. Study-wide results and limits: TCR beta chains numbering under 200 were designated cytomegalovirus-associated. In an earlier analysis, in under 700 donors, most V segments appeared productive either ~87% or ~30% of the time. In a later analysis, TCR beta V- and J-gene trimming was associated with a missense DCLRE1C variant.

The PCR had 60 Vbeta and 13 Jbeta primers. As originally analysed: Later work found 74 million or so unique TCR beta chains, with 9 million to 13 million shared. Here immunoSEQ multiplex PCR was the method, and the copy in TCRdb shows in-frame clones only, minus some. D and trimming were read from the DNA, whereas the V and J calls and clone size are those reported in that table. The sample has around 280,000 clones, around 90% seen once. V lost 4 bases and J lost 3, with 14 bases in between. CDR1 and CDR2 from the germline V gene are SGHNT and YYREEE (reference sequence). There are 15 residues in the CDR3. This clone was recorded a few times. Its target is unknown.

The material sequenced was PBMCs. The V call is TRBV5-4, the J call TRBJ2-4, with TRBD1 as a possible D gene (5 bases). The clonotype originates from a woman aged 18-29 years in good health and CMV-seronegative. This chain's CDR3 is CASSPGRVGKNIQYF. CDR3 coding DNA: TGTGCCAGCAGCCCGGGCAGGGTTGGCAAAAACATTCAGTACTTC. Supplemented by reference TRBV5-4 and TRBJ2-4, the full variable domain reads ETGVTQSPTHLIKTRGQQVTLRCSSQSGHNTVSWYQQALGQGPQFIFQYYREEENGRGNFPPRFSGLQFPNYSSELNVNALELDDSALYLCASSPGRVGKNIQYFGAGTRLSVL.